The 3 T cell receptor beta chains reported below all come from one sample, sequenced in a study of human T cells and chemical hapten exposure. TCRdb processed the RACE reads anew with MiXCR; each CDR3 protein has one entry. Here the sample spans about 45,000 distinct CDR3 sequences, almost 4.5% being singletons. Time point reported: healthy volunteer bleed at 2 weeks. Unfractionated whole blood was the source of the extracted total RNA. Material for sequencing was whole blood. The receptors derive from a human donor in good health. Some clones in this sample may be carry-over from other donors' samples.

In this sample, this clonotype turned up many times. The chain combines TRBV12-3 or TRBV12-4 with TRBJ1-1; perhaps TRBD1 as D (6 bases). The CDR3 sequence is 13 residues long. V gave up 5 bases and J gave up 10 bases, with 17 bases separating them. For the CDR3, the DNA is TGTGCCAGCAGTGCCTTACAGGGCAGGCGAGCTTTCTTT. Residues: CASSALQGRRAFF.

The DNA of the CDR3 is TGTGCCACCCAGGGAACTAGCGGGAGTCAGACAGATACGCAGTATTTT. It is translated as CATQGTSGSQTDTQYF. The chain uses TRBV24-1 and TRBJ2-3, with 11 positions matching TRBD2. Germline lookup yields CDR1 KGHDR and CDR2 SFDVKD. This CDR3 is built from 16 residues. The trim removed 9 bases at V and 3 bases at J, leaving 10 bases unmatched.

This clonotype was seen ten or more times. This chain connects TRBV19 to TRBJ1-2; the match to TRBD1 covers 7 bases. Germline trimming cut 0 bases from V and 5 bases from J; bases unmatched to any gene: 12. Germline values: CDR1 LNHDA, CDR2 SQIVND (reference sequence). This CDR3 region has 17 residues. CDR3 coding DNA: TGTGCCAGTAGTATAGACCTTGACAGGGCAGGATGGTATGGCTACACCTTC. It encodes CASSIDLDRAGWYGYTF.